This TCR beta chain appears in the sequencing data of a study of cytomegalovirus exposure and HLA in healthy donors. Study information: For the approximately 400 genotyped donors, roughly 81% fell within the Caucasian-associated ancestry cluster.

CDR1 is SGHTS and CDR2 is YDEGEE in the germline V gene. V lost 4 bases and J 0 bases, leaving 10 bases between the germline ends. This CDR3 comprises 15 residues. Whole-study results and caveats: In vitro data verified three CMV-associated chains as specific for CMV antigens. The authors excluded some V segments, including TRBV6-2 and TRBV6-3, as indistinguishable.

In the case of this clone: Antigen unknown.

Primers: 60 Vbeta forward and 13 Jbeta reverse. Sequencing used immunoSEQ multiplex PCR; TCRdb keeps in-frame clones, though not all of them. The data contain under 150,000 clones, approximately 87% of them singletons. Sequenced sample: PBMCs. The V gene is TRBV5-8, the J gene TRBJ1-4, with D unresolved. The sequence was collected from a man aged 40-49 years in good health and CMV-seronegative. CDR3 amino acids: CASSIQTATNEKLFF. The CDR3 DNA is TGTGCCAGCAGCATACAGACGGCAACTAATGAAAAACTGTTTTTT.